The 13 T cell receptor beta chains given below trace back to one sample, sequenced in a study of read filtering for tumor transcriptome and immune sequencing. From approximately 430 ng of RNA, a library with molecular barcoded alpha/delta and beta/gamma adaptors was made. TCRdb reanalysed the reads using MiXCR and keeps one entry per CDR3 protein. Among about 86,000 distinct CDR3 sequences listed, around 12% were seen once. Material for sequencing was a population of CD138-negative cells sorted from bone marrow. These receptors all stem from a donor aged 40 or over with multiple myeloma.

This clonotype was observed a handful of times. This sequence joins TRBV5-1 and TRBJ2-5; 13 bases are a match to TRBD2. The germline gives CDR1 SGHRS, CDR2 YFSETQ. The CDR3 totals 19 residues. After removal of 5 bases from V and 2 bases from J, the junction contained 15 bases not matched to a gene. This CDR3 reads CASSLRGGSGLAGQETQYF. CDR3 nucleotide sequence: TGCGCCAGCAGTTTGAGGGGGGGGTCGGGACTAGCGGGACAAGAGACCCAGTACTTC. Full variable domain (missing parts from reference TRBV5-1 and TRBJ2-5): KAGVTQTPRYLIKTRGQQVTLSCSPISGHRSVSWYQQTPGQGLQFLFEYFSETQRNKGNFPGRFSGRQFSNSRSEMNVSTLELGDSALYLCASSLRGGSGLAGQETQYFGPGTRLLVL.

On this clonotype itself: Its ends do not fully match the called genes, so a read error is possible. This sequence joins TRBV20-1 and TRBJ1-5; D call uncertain. Germline values: CDR1 DFQATT, CDR2 SNEGSKA (reference sequence). The CDR3 consists of 13 residues. Here the CDR3 DNA reads TGCACTGCTAGCCCCCGACTTAATCAGCCCCAGCATTTT. Protein sequence: CTASPRLNQPQHF.

This clonotype was recorded many times. The chain joins TRBV18 to TRBJ1-1, with a possible D match to TRBD1 (5 bases). The CDR3 has 16 residues. V was shortened by 0 bases and J by 0 bases, with 11 bases between the two germline ends. Per the germline V gene, CDR1 is KGHSH and CDR2 is LQKENI. CDR3 protein: CASSPPGPLLNTEAFF. The CDR3 coding sequence is TGTGCCAGCTCACCACCGGGACCCCTACTGAACACTGAAGCTTTCTTT.

This clonotype has ten or more counts. The rearrangement joins TRBV10-3 to TRBJ2-6; 11 bases align to TRBD1. In germline, CDR1 is ENHRY, CDR2 SYGVKD. With 10 bases clipped from V and 0 bases from J, the junction kept 2 bases outside the gene matches. The CDR3 loop spans 15 amino acids. This chain's CDR3 is CATGTGGSGANVLTF. The CDR3 nucleotides are TGTGCCACCGGGACAGGGGGCTCTGGGGCCAACGTCCTGACTTTC.

This clonotype was seen many times. The chain couples TRBV11-3 to TRBJ2-1; possible D gene TRBD2, 5 bases. Germline V gene data show CDR1 as SGHNT and CDR2 as YENEEA. V was clipped by 4 bases and J by 3 bases, with 16 bases between them. The CDR3 loop spans 16 amino acids. The CDR3: CASSSRRTQGYNEQFF. The CDR3 DNA follows: TGTGCCAGCAGCTCCCGACGGACTCAAGGCTACAATGAGCAGTTCTTC.

There are a few counts of this clonotype. It may be a read error: a sequence one base away is much more abundant. The V gene is TRBV24-1, the J gene TRBJ2-1, with 11 positions matching TRBD2. CDR1 and CDR2 from the germline V gene are KGHDR and SFDVKD. The CDR3 is made up of 16 amino acids. The CDR3 DNA is TGTGCCACCAGTGGGGTACTAGCGGGAGCGACCAATGGGCAGTTCTTC. Translated: CATSGVLAGATNGQFF.

In its sample, this clonotype was seen many times. This chain links TRBV5-1 with TRBJ1-5; no reliable D call. V lost 6 bases to trimming and J lost 3 bases, with 16 bases between them. CDR3 size: 15 residues. Germline assignment: CDR1 SGHRS and CDR2 YFSETQ. The CDR3 loop is CASTLEGGPNQPQHF. In DNA, the CDR3 is TGCGCCAGCACCCTGGAAGGAGGCCCCAATCAGCCCCAGCATTTT.

This clonotype was picked up many times. The rearrangement links TRBV28 to TRBJ2-1; TRBD1 matches 8 bases. Trimming at V came to 4 bases and at J to 5 bases, leaving 13 bases not matched to a gene. The CDR3 is made up of 17 amino acids. Germline CDR1 MDHEN, CDR2 SYDVKM. This CDR3 reads CASSSHRGSYDNNEQFF. The CDR3 nucleotides are TGTGCCAGCAGTTCCCACAGGGGGAGTTATGACAACAATGAGCAGTTCTTC.

The sample holds many counts of this clonotype. The chain employs TRBV29-1 and TRBJ1-1, with 10 bases lining up with TRBD1. Per germline, CDR1 SQVTM and CDR2 ANQGSEA. The CDR3 spans 13 residues. V lost 6 bases and J lost 4; bases outside the gene matches: 5. The CDR3 loop is CSVGGQGRTEAFF. The CDR3 DNA reads TGCAGCGTCGGGGGACAGGGGCGCACTGAAGCTTTCTTT.

This clonotype was observed many times. The gene calls are TRBV30 and TRBJ2-3; unclear D gene. The CDR3 is 10 amino acids. CDR1 is GTSNPN, CDR2 SVGIG, per germline (reference sequence). The germline V and J ends were trimmed by 4 bases and 10 bases, with 9 bases remaining between them. Here the CDR3 reads CAWNGVAQYF. As DNA, the CDR3 is TGTGCCTGGAATGGGGTCGCGCAGTATTTT.

This clonotype came up many times. V and J are TRBV20-1 and TRBJ1-2; D gene ambiguous. The CDR3 loop spans 13 amino acids. Looked up from germline, CDR1 is DFQATT and CDR2 is SNEGSKA (reference sequence). V was trimmed by 0 bases and J by 5 bases, leaving 10 bases between them. CDR3 in amino acids: CSARESAGYGYTF. CDR3 DNA: TGCAGTGCTAGAGAGTCCGCGGGGTATGGCTACACCTTC.

Only a few counts were recorded for this clonotype. A much larger clone sits a single nucleotide away, making a read error possible. This CDR3 reads CASSCPGTRRTKNIQYF. The CDR3 DNA reads TGCGCCAGCAGCTGTCCCGGGACTAGAAGGACCAAAAACATTCAGTACTTC. The V call is TRBV4-1, the J call TRBJ2-4; TRBD2 aligns across 8 bases. CDR3 length: 17 amino acids. Germline V gene data show CDR1 as MGHRA and CDR2 as YSYEKL. V shed 5 bases and J 2 bases; nucleotides not matched to a gene: 11.

This clonotype was recorded at least ten times. The V gene is TRBV3-1, the J gene TRBJ2-1; D unclear. CDR3 length: 12 amino acids. Germline V gene sequence: CDR1 LGHDT, CDR2 YNNKEL (reference sequence). Between the trimmed V and J ends, which lost 1 base and 7 bases, there was a span of 5 bases. The CDR3, as DNA: TGTGCCAGCAGCCAAGGTGGAAATGAGCAGTTCTTC. Translation: CASSQGGNEQFF.